This section outlines one TCR beta chain sequence together with its context. Its antigen is currently unknown. The V gene's germline CDR1 is SNHLY and CDR2 FYNNEI. The J segment lost 2 bases and the V segment lost 8 bases, leaving 1 base of the junction unmatched. The CDR3 loop spans 12 amino acids. In the PCR, 60 Vbeta and 13 Jbeta primers were used. Sequencing used immunoSEQ multiplex PCR; TCRdb keeps in-frame clones, though not all of them. The table has some 160,000 clones, more than 65% seen once. The data originate from a study of cytomegalovirus exposure and HLA in healthy donors. Study as a whole: Earlier, 95 million to 130 million unique TCR beta sequences were recovered from around 190 million T cells by an analysis.

Regarding the study as a whole: Reportedly, TCR beta sequences accurately predicted HLA-A and HLA-B alleles in most subjects. About 87% or about 30% of the time was how often most TCR beta V segments were productive, according to an earlier analysis.

The specimen sequenced was PBMCs. This receptor was identified in a woman aged 45-59 years in good health and CMV-seronegative. The chain has TRBV2 and TRBJ2-3, with TRBD2 matching over 7 bases. CDR3 sequence reads: CASGDYTDTQYF. DNA for the CDR3: TGTGCCAGCGGGGACTACACAGATACGCAGTATTTT.